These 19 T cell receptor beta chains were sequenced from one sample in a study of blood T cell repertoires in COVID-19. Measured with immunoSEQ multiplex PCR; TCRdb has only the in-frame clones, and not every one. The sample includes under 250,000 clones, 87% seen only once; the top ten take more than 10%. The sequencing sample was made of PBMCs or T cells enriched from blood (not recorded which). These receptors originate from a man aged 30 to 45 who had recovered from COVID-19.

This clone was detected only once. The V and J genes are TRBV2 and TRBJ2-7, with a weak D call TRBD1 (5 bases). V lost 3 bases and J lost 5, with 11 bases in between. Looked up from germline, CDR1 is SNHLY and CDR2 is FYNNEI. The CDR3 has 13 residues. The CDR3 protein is CASSEEAGNEQYF. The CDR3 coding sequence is TGTGCCAGCAGTGAGGAAGCAGGGAACGAGCAGTACTTC.

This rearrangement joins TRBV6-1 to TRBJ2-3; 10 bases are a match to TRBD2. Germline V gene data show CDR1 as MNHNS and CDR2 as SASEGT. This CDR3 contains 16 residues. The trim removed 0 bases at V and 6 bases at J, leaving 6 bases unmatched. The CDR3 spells CASSEAGTSAADTQYF. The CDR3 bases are TGTGCCAGCAGTGAAGCGGGGACTAGCGCGGCGGATACGCAGTATTTT.

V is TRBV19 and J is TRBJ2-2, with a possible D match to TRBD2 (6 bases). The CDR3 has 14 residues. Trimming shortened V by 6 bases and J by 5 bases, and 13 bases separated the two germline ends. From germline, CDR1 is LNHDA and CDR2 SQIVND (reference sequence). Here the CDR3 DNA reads TGTGCCAGTAGCGGAATGCTAGCGACCGGGGAGCTGTTTTTT. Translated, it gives CASSGMLATGELFF.

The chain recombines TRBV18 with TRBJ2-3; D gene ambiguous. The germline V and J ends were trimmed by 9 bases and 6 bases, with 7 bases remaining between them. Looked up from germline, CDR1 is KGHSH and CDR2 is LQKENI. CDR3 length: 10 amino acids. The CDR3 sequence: CASLGDTQYF. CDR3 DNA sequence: TGTGCCAGTCTGGGCGATACGCAGTATTTT.

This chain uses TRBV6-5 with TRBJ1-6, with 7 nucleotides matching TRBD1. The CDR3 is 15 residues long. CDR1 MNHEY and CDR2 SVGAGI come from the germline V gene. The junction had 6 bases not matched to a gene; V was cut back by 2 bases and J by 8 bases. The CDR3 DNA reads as TGTGCCAGCAGTTACCCCGGGACAGCTGATTCACCCCTCCACTTT. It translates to CASSYPGTADSPLHF.

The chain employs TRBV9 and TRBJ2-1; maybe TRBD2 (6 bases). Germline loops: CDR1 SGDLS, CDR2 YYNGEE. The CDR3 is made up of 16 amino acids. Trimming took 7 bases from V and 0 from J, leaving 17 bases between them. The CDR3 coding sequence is TGTGCCAGCGGGATGCGGGGCGCGAGCTCCTACAATGAGCAGTTCTTC. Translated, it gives CASGMRGASSYNEQFF.

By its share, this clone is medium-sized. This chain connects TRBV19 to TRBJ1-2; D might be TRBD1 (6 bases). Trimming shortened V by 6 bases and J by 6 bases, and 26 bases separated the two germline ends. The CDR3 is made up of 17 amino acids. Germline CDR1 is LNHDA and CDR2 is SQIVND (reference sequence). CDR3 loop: CASSLDIGGGGADGYTF. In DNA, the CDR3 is TGTGCCAGTAGCCTAGACATAGGAGGGGGGGGCGCGGATGGCTACACCTTC.

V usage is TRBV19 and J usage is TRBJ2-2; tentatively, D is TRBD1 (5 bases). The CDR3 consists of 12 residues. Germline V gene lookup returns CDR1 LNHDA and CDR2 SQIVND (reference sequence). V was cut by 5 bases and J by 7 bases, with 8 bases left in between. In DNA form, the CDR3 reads TGTGCCAGTAGTCGCAGGGACGGGGAGCTGTTTTTT. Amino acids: CASSRRDGELFF. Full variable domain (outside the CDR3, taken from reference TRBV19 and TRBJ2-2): DGGITQSPKYLFRKEGQNVTLSCEQNLNHDAMYWYRQDPGQGLRLIYYSQIVNDFQKGDIAEGYSVSREKKESFPLTVTSAQKNPTAFYLCASSRRDGELFFGEGSRLTVL.

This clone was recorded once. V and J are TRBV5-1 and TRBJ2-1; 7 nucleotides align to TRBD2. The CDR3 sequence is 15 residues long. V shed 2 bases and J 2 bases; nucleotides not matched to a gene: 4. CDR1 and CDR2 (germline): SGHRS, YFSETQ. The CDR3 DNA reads TGCGCCAGCAGCTTCGGCGGGAGTCCCTACAATGAGCAGTTCTTC. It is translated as CASSFGGSPYNEQFF.

CDR3 in DNA: TGTGCCAGCAGTGAACGAGGGAACACAGATACGCAGTATTTT. It translates to CASSERGNTDTQYF. J is TRBJ2-3 and V is TRBV25-1, with TRBD2 as a possible D gene (5 bases). CDR1 MGHDK and CDR2 SYGVNS come from the germline V gene. The CDR3 length is 14 residues. V was pared by 2 bases and J by 2 bases, with 8 bases between.

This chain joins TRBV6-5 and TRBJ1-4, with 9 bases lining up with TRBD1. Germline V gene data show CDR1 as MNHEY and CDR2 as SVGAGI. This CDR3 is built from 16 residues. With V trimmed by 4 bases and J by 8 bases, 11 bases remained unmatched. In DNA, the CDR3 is TGTGCCAGCAGTTTGGCCACCGGGACAGGGCACGAAAAACTGTTTTTT. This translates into CASSLATGTGHEKLFF.

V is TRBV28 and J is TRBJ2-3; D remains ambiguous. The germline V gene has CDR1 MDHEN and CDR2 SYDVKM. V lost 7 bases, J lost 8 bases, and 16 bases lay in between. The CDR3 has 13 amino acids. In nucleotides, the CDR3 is TGTGCCAGCACAAATCGGGTTCGCGGTACGCAGTATTTT. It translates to CASTNRVRGTQYF.

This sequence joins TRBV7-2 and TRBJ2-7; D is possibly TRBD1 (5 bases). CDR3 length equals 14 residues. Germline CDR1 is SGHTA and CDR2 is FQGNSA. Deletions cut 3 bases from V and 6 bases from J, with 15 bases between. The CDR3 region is CASSFFQGMGEQYF. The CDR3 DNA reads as TGTGCCAGCAGCTTTTTTCAGGGAATGGGCGAGCAGTACTTC.

In DNA form, the CDR3 reads TGTGCCAGCAGTTTAATGGATTCCCAAGCGAGCGAGCAGTACTTC. It yields the protein CASSLMDSQASEQYF. The chain recombines TRBV28 with TRBJ2-7; no firm D call. V dropped 2 bases and J dropped 6 bases, with 17 bases sitting between them. Germline assignment: CDR1 MDHEN and CDR2 SYDVKM. The CDR3 covers 15 residues.

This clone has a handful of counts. The DNA of the CDR3 is TGTGCCTGGAGTGTACGGGCAGGGTGGCAACAGCCCCAGCATTTT. The encoded protein is CAWSVRAGWQQPQHF. The chain couples TRBV30 to TRBJ1-5; the D gene is possibly TRBD1 (5 bases). Germline V lookup: CDR1 GTSNPN, CDR2 SVGIG (reference sequence). The CDR3 consists of 15 residues. The V gene lost 0 bases and the J gene lost 7 bases, with 16 bases spanning the gap.

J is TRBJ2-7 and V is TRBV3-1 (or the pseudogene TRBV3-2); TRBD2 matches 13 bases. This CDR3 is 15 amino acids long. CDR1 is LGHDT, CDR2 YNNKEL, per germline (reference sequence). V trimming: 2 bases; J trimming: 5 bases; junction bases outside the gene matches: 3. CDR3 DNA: TGTGCCAGCAGCCAATTGACTAGCGGGAGGAACGAGCAGTACTTC. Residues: CASSQLTSGRNEQYF.

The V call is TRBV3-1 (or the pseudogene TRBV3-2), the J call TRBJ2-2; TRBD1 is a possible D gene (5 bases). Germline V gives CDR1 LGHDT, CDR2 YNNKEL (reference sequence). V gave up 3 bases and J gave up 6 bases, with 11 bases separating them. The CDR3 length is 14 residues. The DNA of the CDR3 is TGTGCCAGCAGCCACGGCAGGGAAGCCGGGGAGCTGTTTTTT. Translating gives CASSHGREAGELFF.

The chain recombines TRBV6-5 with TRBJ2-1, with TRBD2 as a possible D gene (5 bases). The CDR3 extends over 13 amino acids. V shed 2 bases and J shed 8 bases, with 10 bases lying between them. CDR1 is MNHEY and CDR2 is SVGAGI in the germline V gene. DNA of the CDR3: TGTGCCAGCAGTTACCGGGAAACGGATGAGCAGTTCTTC. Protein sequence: CASSYRETDEQFF.

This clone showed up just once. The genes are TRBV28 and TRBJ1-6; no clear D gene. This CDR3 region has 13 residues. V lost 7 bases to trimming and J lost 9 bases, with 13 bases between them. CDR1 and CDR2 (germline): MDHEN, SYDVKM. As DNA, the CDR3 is TGTGCCAGCACCATAACATCCCGTTCACCCCTCCACTTT. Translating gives CASTITSRSPLHF.